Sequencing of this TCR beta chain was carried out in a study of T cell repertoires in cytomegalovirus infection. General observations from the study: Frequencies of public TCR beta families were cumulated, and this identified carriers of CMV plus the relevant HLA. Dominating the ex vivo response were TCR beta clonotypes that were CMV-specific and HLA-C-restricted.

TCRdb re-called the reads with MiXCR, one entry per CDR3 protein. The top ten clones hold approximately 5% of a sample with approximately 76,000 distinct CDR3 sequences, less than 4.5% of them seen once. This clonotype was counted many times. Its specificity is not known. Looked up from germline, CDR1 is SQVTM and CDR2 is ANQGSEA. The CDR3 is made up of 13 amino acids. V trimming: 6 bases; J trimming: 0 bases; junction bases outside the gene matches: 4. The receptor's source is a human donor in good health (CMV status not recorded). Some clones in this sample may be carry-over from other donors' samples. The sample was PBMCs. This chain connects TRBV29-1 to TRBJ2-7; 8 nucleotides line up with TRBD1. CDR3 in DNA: TGCAGCGTACGTCAGGGGGCCTCCTACGAGCAGTACTTC. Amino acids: CSVRQGASYEQYF.